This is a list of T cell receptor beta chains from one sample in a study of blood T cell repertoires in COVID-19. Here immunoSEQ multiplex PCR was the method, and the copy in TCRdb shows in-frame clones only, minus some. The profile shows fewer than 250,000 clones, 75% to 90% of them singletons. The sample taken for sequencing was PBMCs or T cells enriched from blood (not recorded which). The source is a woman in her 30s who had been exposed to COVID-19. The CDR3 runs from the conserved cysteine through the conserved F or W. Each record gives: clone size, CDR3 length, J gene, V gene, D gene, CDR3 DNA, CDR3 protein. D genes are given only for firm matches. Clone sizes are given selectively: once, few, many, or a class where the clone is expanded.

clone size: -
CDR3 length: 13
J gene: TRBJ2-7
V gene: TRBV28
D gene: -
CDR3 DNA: TGTGCCAGCAACTCAGGGGCCTCCTACGAGCAGTACTTC
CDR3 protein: CASNSGASYEQYF

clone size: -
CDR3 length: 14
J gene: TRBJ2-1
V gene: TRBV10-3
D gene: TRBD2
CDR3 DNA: TGTGCCACCATCGGACTAGCGGGTCCCAATGAGCAGTTCTTC
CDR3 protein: CATIGLAGPNEQFF

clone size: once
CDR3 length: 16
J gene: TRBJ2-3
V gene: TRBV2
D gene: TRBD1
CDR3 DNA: TGTGCCAGCAGTGTGGGAAGGACAGGGGGCACAGATACGCAGTATTTT
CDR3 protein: CASSVGRTGGTDTQYF

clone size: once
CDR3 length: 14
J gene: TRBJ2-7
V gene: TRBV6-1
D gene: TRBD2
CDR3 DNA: TGTGCCAGCAGTGACGGACTAGCGGGGTACGAGCAGTACTTC
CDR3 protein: CASSDGLAGYEQYF

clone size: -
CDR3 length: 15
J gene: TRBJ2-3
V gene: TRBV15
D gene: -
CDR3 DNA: TGTGCCACCAGCCGGAGGACCACTAGCACAGATACGCAGTATTTT
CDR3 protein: CATSRRTTSTDTQYF

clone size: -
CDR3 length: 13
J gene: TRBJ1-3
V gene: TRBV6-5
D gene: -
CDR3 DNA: TGTGCCAGCAGAGAGGACATAGGAAACACCATATATTTT
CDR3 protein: CASREDIGNTIYF

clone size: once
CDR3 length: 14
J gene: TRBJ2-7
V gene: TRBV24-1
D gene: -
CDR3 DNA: TGTGCCACCAGTGACGCAGGTGGGCCGAACGAGCAGTACTTC
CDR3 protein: CATSDAGGPNEQYF

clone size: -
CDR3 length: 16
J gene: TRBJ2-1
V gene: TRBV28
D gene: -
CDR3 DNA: TGTGCCAGCAGTTTCATGGGGGGAAGCTCCTACAATGAGCAGTTCTTC
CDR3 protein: CASSFMGGSSYNEQFF

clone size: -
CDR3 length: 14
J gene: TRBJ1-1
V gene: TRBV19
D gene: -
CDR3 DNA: TGTGCCAGTACTAGGTCCGGAATGAACACTGAAGCTTTCTTT
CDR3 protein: CASTRSGMNTEAFF

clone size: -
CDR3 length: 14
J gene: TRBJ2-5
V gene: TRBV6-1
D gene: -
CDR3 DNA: TGTGCCAGCAGTGAAGGCGGGATGGGAGAGACCCAGTACTTC
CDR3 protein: CASSEGGMGETQYF

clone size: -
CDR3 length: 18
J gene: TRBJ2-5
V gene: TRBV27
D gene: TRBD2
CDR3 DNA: TGTGCCAGCAGTATCACTCGACTAGCGGGAGCGATCCAAGAGACCCAGTACTTC
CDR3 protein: CASSITRLAGAIQETQYF

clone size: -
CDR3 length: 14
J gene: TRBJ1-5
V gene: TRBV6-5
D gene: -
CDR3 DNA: TGTGCCAGCAGCTCGACTGGTTTTAGGCAGCCCCAGCATTTT
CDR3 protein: CASSSTGFRQPQHF

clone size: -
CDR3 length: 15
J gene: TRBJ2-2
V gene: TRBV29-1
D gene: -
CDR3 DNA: TGCAGCGTTGAAACTGGGAAGGACAGCACCGGGGAGCTGTTTTTT
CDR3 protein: CSVETGKDSTGELFF

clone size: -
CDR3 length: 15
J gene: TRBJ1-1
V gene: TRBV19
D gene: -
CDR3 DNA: TGTGCCAGTAGTATAGGGGCAGGATCGAACACTGAAGCTTTCTTT
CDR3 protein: CASSIGAGSNTEAFF

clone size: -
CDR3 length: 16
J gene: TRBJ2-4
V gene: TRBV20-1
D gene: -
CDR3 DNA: TGCAGTGCTAGTCCCCTTACAGGGTTCAGAGGGAACATTCAGTACTTC
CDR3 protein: CSASPLTGFRGNIQYF

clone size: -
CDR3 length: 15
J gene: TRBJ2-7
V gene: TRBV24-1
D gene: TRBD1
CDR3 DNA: TGTGCCACCAGTGATACCGGGACAGGATCCTACGAGCAGTACTTC
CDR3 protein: CATSDTGTGSYEQYF

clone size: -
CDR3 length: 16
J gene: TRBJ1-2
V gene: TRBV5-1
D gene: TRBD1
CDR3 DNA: TGCGCCAGCAGCTTTGACAGGGGCTCCCCATCGTCAGGCTACACCTTC
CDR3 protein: CASSFDRGSPSSGYTF

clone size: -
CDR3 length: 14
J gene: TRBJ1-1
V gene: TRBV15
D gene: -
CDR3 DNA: TGTGCCACATCTTCAGGGATTTCAGGCACTGAAGCTTTCTTT
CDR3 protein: CATSSGISGTEAFF

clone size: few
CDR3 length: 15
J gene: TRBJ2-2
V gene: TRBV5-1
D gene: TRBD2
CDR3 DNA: TGCGCCAGCAGCTTGGGTAGCGGGAGTGTCGGGGAGCTGTTTTTT
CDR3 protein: CASSLGSGSVGELFF

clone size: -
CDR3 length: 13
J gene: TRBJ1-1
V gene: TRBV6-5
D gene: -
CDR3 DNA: TGTGCCAGCAGGCACCCTCGGGGCACTGAAGCTTTCTTT
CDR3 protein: CASRHPRGTEAFF

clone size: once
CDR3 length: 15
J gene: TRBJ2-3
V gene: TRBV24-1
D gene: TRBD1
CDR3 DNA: TGTGCCACCAGTGATGCCGGGACAGCCACAGATACGCAGTATTTT
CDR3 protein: CATSDAGTATDTQYF

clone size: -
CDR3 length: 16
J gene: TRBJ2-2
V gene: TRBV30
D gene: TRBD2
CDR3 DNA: TGTGCCTGGAGTCGAAAAGCGGGAGGGACTACCGGGGAGCTGTTTTTT
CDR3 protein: CAWSRKAGGTTGELFF

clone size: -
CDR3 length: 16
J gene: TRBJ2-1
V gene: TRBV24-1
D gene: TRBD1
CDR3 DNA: TGTGCCACCAGTGATTTAGAGGGGGCGAGAATTGATGAGCAGTTCTTC
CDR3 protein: CATSDLEGARIDEQFF

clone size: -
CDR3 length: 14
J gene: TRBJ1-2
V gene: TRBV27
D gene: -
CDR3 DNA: TGTGCCAGCAGTTTTAATGGAGGGGATTATGGCTACACCTTC
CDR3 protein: CASSFNGGDYGYTF

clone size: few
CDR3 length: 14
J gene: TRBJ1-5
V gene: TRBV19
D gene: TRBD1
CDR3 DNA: TGTGCCAGTAGGGGGACAGGTAACAATCAGCCCCAGCATTTT
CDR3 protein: CASRGTGNNQPQHF

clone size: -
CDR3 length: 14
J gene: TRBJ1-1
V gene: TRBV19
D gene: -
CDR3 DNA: TGTGCCAGCGCTTGGGGGGGGAGGAACACTGAAGCTTTCTTT
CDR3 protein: CASAWGGRNTEAFF